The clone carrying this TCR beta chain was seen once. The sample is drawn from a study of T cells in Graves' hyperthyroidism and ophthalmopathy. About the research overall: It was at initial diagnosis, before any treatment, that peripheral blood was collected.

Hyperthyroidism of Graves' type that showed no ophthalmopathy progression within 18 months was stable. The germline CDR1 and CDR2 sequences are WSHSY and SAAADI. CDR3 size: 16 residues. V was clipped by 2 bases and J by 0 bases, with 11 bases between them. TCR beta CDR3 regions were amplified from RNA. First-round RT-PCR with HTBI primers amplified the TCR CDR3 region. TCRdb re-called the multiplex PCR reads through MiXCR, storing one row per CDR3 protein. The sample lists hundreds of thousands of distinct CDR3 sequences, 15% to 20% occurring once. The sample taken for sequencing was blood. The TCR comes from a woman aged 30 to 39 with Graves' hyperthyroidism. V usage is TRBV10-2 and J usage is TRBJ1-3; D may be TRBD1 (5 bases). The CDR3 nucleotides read TGCGCCAGCAGTGAGCAGTCCAGGGCCTCTGGAAACACCATATATTTT. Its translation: CASSEQSRASGNTIYF.